These 9 T cell receptor beta chains originate from one sample sequenced in a study of blood T cell repertoires in COVID-19. The data were produced by immunoSEQ multiplex PCR, yet TCRdb's version contains in-frame clones alone and is incomplete. The sample lists some 16,000 clones, over 85% occurring once. Sequencing was done on a sample of peripheral blood. These receptors were taken from a human donor in a cohort sampled during active COVID-19.

The sample holds a few counts of this clone. The genes are TRBV7-2 and TRBJ2-1; 11 bases align to TRBD2. Losses at the gene ends were 5 bases for V and 9 bases for J; bases not matched to a gene: 9. Per the germline V gene, CDR1 is SGHTA and CDR2 is FQGNSA. CDR3 length equals 15 residues. In DNA, the CDR3 is TGTGCCAGCAGCGGTTATAGCGGGAGGGGCGGTGAGCAGTTCTTC. Amino acid sequence: CASSGYSGRGGEQFF.

The chain joins TRBV28 to TRBJ2-3; 7 bases map to TRBD2. J was trimmed by 2 bases and V by 6 bases; bases with no gene match: 8. Germline loops: CDR1 MDHEN, CDR2 SYDVKM. CDR3 length: 15 residues. The CDR3 reads CASRRGLENTDTQYF. The CDR3 region has the DNA TGTGCCAGCAGGCGAGGACTAGAGAACACAGATACGCAGTATTTT.

The chain combines TRBV11-2 with TRBJ1-4; 7 bases agree with TRBD1. CDR1 and CDR2 from the germline V gene are SGHAT and FQNNGV. The V gene end was trimmed by 4 bases and the J gene end by 2 bases; junction bases not matched to a gene: 4. CDR3 length equals 15 residues. The CDR3 bases are TGTGCCAGCAGCTCCCTCAGGGGGACTAATGAAAAACTGTTTTTT. Protein: CASSSLRGTNEKLFF.

CDR3 in DNA: TGCAGCGTTAATCGTCTGGGACAGAACACTGAAGCTTTCTTT. It translates to CSVNRLGQNTEAFF. V gene TRBV29-1 combines with J gene TRBJ1-1; D possibly corresponds to TRBD1 (6 bases). The CDR3 is 14 residues long. Germline V gives CDR1 SQVTM, CDR2 ANQGSEA. V dropped 5 bases and J dropped 1 base, with 14 bases sitting between them.

CDR3 sequence: CASSQKGINTGELFF. As DNA, the CDR3 is TGTGCCAGCAGCCAAAAGGGGATTAACACCGGGGAGCTGTTTTTT. The chain combines TRBV3-1 (or the pseudogene TRBV3-2) with TRBJ2-2, with D tentatively TRBD1 (5 bases). This CDR3 is 15 amino acids long. Germline CDR1 LGHDT, CDR2 YNNKEL (reference sequence). Trimming left V 2 bases short and J 2 bases short, with 9 bases between.

The chain recombines TRBV10-1 with TRBJ2-7; D unclear. The V gene lost 3 bases and the J gene lost 9 bases, with 12 bases spanning the gap. The CDR3 has 12 residues. Per germline, CDR1 WNHNN and CDR2 SYGVQD (reference sequence). In DNA form, the CDR3 reads TGCGCCAGCAGTGACGACTCCCGCGGGCAGTACTTC. Protein product: CASSDDSRGQYF.

The V and J genes are TRBV2 and TRBJ1-2; weak D call: TRBD1 (6 bases). Germline V CDR1 and CDR2: SNHLY, FYNNEI. The CDR3 covers 12 residues. CDR3 DNA sequence: TGTGCGGGGGCAGGGACTAACTATGGCTACACCTTC. Translated: CAGAGTNYGYTF.

This sequence joins TRBV28 and TRBJ2-2; D call uncertain. The V and J ends lost 9 bases and 8 bases respectively, with 7 bases between them. Germline V gives CDR1 MDHEN, CDR2 SYDVKM. The CDR3 has 10 residues. The CDR3 DNA sequence: TGTGCCAGTGGGCTTGGGGAGCTGTTTTTT. This gives the protein CASGLGELFF. Together with reference TRBV28 and TRBJ2-2, the CDR3 gives the full variable domain: DVKVTQSSRYLVKRTGEKVFLECVQDMDHENMFWYRQDPGLGLRLIYFSYDVKMKEKGDIPEGYSVSREKKERFSLILESASTNQTSMYLCASGLGELFFGEGSRLTVL.

The V call is TRBV14, the J call TRBJ1-1; no reliable D call. This CDR3 comprises 13 residues. The V gene's germline CDR1 is SGHDN and CDR2 FVKESK. Trimming shortened V by 0 bases and J by 2 bases, and 4 bases separated the two germline ends. Here the CDR3 reads CASSQELNTEAFF. The DNA of the CDR3 is TGTGCCAGCAGCCAAGAGTTAAACACTGAAGCTTTCTTT.